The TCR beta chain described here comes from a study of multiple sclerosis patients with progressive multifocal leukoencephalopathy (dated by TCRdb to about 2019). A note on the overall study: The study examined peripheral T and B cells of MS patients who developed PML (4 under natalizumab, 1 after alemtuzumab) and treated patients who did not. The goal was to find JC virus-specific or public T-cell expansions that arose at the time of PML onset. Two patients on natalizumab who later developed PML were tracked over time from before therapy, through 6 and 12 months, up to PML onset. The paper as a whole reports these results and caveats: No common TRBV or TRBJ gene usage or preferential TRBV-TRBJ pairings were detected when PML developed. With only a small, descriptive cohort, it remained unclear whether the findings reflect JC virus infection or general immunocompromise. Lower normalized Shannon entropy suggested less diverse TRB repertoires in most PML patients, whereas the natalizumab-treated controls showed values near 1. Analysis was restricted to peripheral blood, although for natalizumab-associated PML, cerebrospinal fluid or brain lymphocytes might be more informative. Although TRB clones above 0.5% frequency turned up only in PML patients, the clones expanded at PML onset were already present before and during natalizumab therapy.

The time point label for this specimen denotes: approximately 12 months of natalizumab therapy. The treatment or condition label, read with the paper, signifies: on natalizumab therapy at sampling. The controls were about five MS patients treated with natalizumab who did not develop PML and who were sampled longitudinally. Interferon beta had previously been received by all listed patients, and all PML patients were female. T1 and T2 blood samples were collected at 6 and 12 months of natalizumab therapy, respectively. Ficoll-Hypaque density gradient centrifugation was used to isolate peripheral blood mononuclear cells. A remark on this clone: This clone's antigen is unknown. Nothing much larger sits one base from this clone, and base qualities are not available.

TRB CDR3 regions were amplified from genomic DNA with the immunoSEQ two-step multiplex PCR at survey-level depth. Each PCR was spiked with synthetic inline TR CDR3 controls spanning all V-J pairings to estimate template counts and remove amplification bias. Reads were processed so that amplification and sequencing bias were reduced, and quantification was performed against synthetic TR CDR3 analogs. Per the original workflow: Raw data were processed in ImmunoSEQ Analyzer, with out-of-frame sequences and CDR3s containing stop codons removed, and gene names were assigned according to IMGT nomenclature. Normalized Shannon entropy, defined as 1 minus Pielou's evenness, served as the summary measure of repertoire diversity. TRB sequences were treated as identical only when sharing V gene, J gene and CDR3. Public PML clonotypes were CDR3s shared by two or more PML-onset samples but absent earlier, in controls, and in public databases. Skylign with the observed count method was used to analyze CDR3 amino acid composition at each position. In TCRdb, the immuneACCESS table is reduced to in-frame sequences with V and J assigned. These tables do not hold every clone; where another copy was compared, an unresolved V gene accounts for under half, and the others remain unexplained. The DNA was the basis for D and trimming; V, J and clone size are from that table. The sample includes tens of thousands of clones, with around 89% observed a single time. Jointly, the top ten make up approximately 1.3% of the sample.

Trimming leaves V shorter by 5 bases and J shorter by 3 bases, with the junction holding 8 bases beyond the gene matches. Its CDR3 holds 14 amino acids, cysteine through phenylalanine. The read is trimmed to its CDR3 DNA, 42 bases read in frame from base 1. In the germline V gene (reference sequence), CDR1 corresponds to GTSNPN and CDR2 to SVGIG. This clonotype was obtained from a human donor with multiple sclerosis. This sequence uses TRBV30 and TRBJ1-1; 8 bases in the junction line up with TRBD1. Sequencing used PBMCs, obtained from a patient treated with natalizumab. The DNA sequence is TGTGCCTGGGTCGCAGGGGGCGCGTACACTGAAGCTTTCTTT. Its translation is CAWVAGGAYTEAFF.